One TCR beta chain is described in this entry. No cognate antigen has been identified for it. Base-call qualities are not available, and no considerably larger clone is one nucleotide away. The V and J ends are trimmed by 4 bases and 5 bases, leaving 11 bases between them. In the germline V gene, CDR1 corresponds to ENHRY and CDR2 to SYGVKD. From cysteine to phenylalanine, the CDR3 is 13 amino acids long. Solely the CDR3 DNA is kept, with 39 bases framed from the first base. This specimen comes from a study of shared clonotypes between healthy human individuals (dated by TCRdb to the early 2020s). Regarding the study in general: The cohort included a few men and a couple of women between 18 and 49 years of age. For each donor, three plates each were used for CD4 naive and CD4 memory, two plates were used for CD8 naive, and one plate was used for CD8 memory. Each donor's leukapheresis produced roughly between roughly 0.85 and 9.5 billion PBMCs. Libraries were prepared and TCR repertoires were sequenced by different laboratories using diverse techniques, in order to increase sequencing depth and limit assay-specific biases. To estimate repertoire size and how much clonotype sharing occurs between individuals, the study deeply sequenced the blood TCR repertoires of roughly 5 healthy adults. What the work shows at the level of the full study, not this receptor alone: Clonotypes shared by all four sorted-subset donors showed higher generation probabilities than non-shared clonotypes. Incomplete sequencing was indicated by rarefaction of sorted-subset datasets, despite the large sequencing depth. Sharing across a few donors was observed for around 5% of naive CD4, around 3.5% of naive CD8, over 2% of memory CD4, and about 0.39% of memory CD8 clonotypes. Sampling was limited to blood, and TCR repertoires in tissue likely differ from TCR repertoires in blood. Naive subsets generally had larger estimated clonotype richness than memory subsets. Because the study included only a small number of donors, the genetic and exposure-history diversity represented was limited. Pairwise subsampling indicated that sequencing depth was expected to affect the degree of clonotype sharing among donors.

Using the deep immunoSEQ assay, TCR CDR3 regions were amplified from genomic DNA by multiplex PCR. Extracted genomic DNA from each cell subset was spread evenly across all wells of several immunoSEQ 96-well plates, with each plate serving as a replicate. Each replicate PCR for sorted subsets received approximately 200 ng genomic DNA, equal to about 30,000 T cell genomes. Purified libraries were quantified with a Qubit 3.0 fluorometer, sized on a Bioanalyzer 2100, and re-quantified with the KAPA Library Quantification kit. Every immunoSEQ 96-well plate was sequenced on a separate single-read 150-cycle Illumina NextSeq 550 flow cell. Turning to the authors' computational methods: Because the immunoSEQ output held only junctional sequences and lacked quality scores, the filtering could not match the filtering applied to full-length reads. Sequences were annotated with PyIR, a Python wrapper for IgBLAST v1.9, and V/J genes and CDR3 were assigned using IMGT germline references. Reads with weak V/J assignments (E-value above 1e-6), missing CDR3, stop codons, out-of-frame junctions, or ambiguous translated residues were removed. A V3J clonotype was defined by an identical inferred V gene, J gene, and CDR3 amino acid sequence. Percentage overlap between repertoires was calculated by dividing the number of shared unique clonotypes by the size of the smaller repertoire. Three approaches were used to assess repertoire richness: RTK rarefaction, the Chao1 estimator, and Recon v2.1 estimates of unobserved clonotypes. Generation probabilities for all TCRbeta clonotypes obtained by the gDNA method from a handful of donors were computed using OLGA. Not all clones reach the TCRdb copy of this immuneACCESS table, which keeps in-frame sequences only. Checked studies attribute under half of the gap to unresolved V genes and leave the rest unexplained. D and trimming were read from the DNA, whereas the V and J calls and clone size are those reported in that table. Present in this sample are 1.6 million or so clones, 96% of which were seen just once. In total, the top ten clones hold roughly 1.1% of the sample.

The donors were healthy, HIV-negative adults with no recently reported acute infections or vaccinations. Every donor was a Caucasian adult living in Nashville, Tennessee, USA. CD4+ T cells were enriched by magnetic negative selection; naive cells were then positively selected on CD45RA, and the negative fraction formed the memory subset. Blood was obtained by leukapheresis, after which PBMCs were separated by Ficoll-Histopaque density gradient centrifugation and cryopreserved in liquid nitrogen vapor phase. Purity and quantity of every magnetically sorted T cell population were checked by analytical flow cytometry. Genomic DNA was isolated from each sorted fraction and quantified by UV absorbance on a Nanodrop 2000c.

The V gene is TRBV10-3 and the J gene is TRBJ2-5; the D gene cannot be resolved reliably. Source material: naive CD4+ T cells sorted from blood. The cell subset or site label corresponds to: CD45RA+ positively selected. The receptor's source is a man aged 25-40 years in good health. The CDR3 reads as follows: CAISGMALETQYF. In nucleotide form, the sequence is TGTGCCATCAGTGGGATGGCTTTGGAGACCCAGTACTTC.